The source of this T cell receptor (beta chain) is a study of T cell repertoires in cytomegalovirus infection. Broader study findings: There were HLA-C-restricted CMV-specific TCR beta clonotypes dominating the ex vivo response.

This clonotype was counted a few times. Its target is unknown. One entry per CDR3 protein, called by TCRdb with MiXCR from the reads. Of around 450,000 distinct CDR3 sequences listed, 11% are singletons. The receptor was derived from a human donor in good health (CMV status not recorded). Some clones in this sample may be carry-over from other donors' samples. Sequencing was performed on PBMCs.

In DNA form, the CDR3 reads TGTGCCAGCAGCTTACCACTACTAGCGGGAGGGCCTGACGAGCAGTACTTC. As protein: CASSLPLLAGGPDEQYF. The chain couples TRBV5-6 to TRBJ2-7, with 13 positions matching TRBD2. The CDR3 is 17 residues long. Germline CDR1 is SGHDT and CDR2 is YYEEEE. J lost 5 bases, V lost 2 bases, and 10 bases had no gene match.